This T cell receptor beta chain was identified during a study of blood T cell repertoires in COVID-19 (dated by TCRdb to the early 2020s). The study in broad terms: The collaborator samples originated in the United States, Italy and Spain and spanned the acute and convalescent phases of COVID-19. The prospective study material was composed of cDNA or gDNA derived from T cells, B-cell-depleted T cells, or PBMCs. The dataset comprised deeply sampled blood TCRbeta repertoires from subjects exposed to, actively infected with, or recovered from COVID-19. The repertoires were released in a freely available public database meant as a resource for research on the immune response to SARS-CoV-2. The samples were drawn from two sources: the first 160 participants of the ongoing ImmuneRACE study, and 1,000 to 1,500 subjects contributed by 6 global collaborators. The sample metadata nearly always contained a de-identified subject ID, COVID-19 status, age in years and sex. Where available, HLA class I and class II types were taken from metadata supplied by the sample provider and were not determined by assay-based typing. The study at large found these results: How much clinical and demographic metadata was included differed by source and by participant, and the metadata was provided uncurated.

Participants in the prospective study were aged roughly 18 to 100 years, lived in under 30 United States geographic areas, and enrolled through a virtual design. Cohort assignment in the prospective study relied on participant-reported clinical history from a screening survey and a study questionnaire. Exposed participants had been in contact with someone with a PCR-confirmed or clinician-diagnosed COVID-19 case within 2 weeks of study entry. Each participant in the prospective study had whole blood, serum and a nasopharyngeal or oropharyngeal swab collected by mobile phlebotomists. Over an approximately 2-month period, participants in the prospective study had the option of providing additional blood draws and questionnaires. Before DNA extraction, blood samples from the prospective study were shipped at room temperature or frozen. Concerning this clone: It lacks a known antigen. No base-level quality is on record; no much larger clone is a single base apart.

TCRbeta CDR3 regions were amplified from genomic DNA using the immunoSEQ Assay, a bias-controlled multiplex PCR. In the original analysis: The number of nucleated cells in each sample was estimated from the amplification of reference gene primers within the assay. To quantify the absolute abundance of each unique TCRbeta CDR3 rearrangement, sequence reads were collapsed and filtered. Productive Simpson clonality was computed per sample as the square root of Simpson's diversity index over productive rearrangements. The immuneACCESS repertoire file appears here via TCRdb, limited to in-frame rearrangements. These files lack a portion of the clones; in checked studies, under half of the deficit traces to unresolved V genes, and the cause of the others is not known. The DNA was the basis for D and trimming; V, J and clone size are from that table. The sample table records 400,000 to 500,000 clones; about 88% of these occur just once. Approximately 1.5% of the sample rests with the top ten.

Counted from cysteine to phenylalanine, this CDR3 has 13 amino acids. Only the CDR3 part of the read is kept: 39 bases, read in frame from the first base. CDR1 and CDR2 are read off the germline V gene as MDHEN and SYDVKM. The V and J ends are trimmed by 6 bases and 8 bases, leaving 11 bases between them. The source of this sequence is a woman aged 18-29 years who had been exposed to COVID-19. Sequencing was performed on PBMCs or T cells enriched from blood (not recorded which). The chain joins TRBV28 to TRBJ1-6; the best D guess is TRBD1, with 6 bases matching. The CDR3 amino acid sequence is: CASRRQGYSPLHF. The DNA reads as follows: TGTGCCAGCAGGAGGCAGGGGTATTCACCCCTCCACTTT. Reference TRBV28 and TRBJ1-6 genes cover what lies past the CDR3, so the full variable domain is DVKVTQSSRYLVKRTGEKVFLECVQDMDHENMFWYRQDPGLGLRLIYFSYDVKMKEKGDIPEGYSVSREKKERFSLILESASTNQTSMYLCASRRQGYSPLHFGNGTRLTVT.